The 17 T cell receptor beta chains presented below share a single source sample, sequenced in a study of regulatory T cells in long-lasting Graves disease. For TCR beta, libraries came from iRepertoire HTBI primers and Arm-PCR of CDR3 regions. TCRdb ran MiXCR on the multiplex PCR reads and lists one entry per CDR3 protein. The data hold roughly 500,000 distinct CDR3 sequences, with 22% observed a single time. The time point was: persistent/refractory GD, antithyroid drugs over 5 years with positive TRAb. There was RNA extracted from PBMCs, and the TCR library was made from it. The source was peripheral blood mononuclear cells (PBMCs), collected when the disease was refractory, from a patient treated with antithyroid drugs. These receptors originate from a female donor with Graves disease.

This clonotype came up a few times. This chain uses TRBV2 with TRBJ2-6; tentatively, D is TRBD1 (5 bases). The CDR3 totals 16 residues. Trimming took off 7 bases at V and 4 bases at J, with 17 bases between the two ends. Germline CDR1 is SNHLY and CDR2 is FYNNEI. CDR3 sequence (DNA): TGTGCCAGCACACGACAAAGCCCAGGGGGGGCCAACGTCCTGACTTTC. Its protein product is CASTRQSPGGANVLTF. The complete variable domain, with remaining parts taken from reference TRBV2 and TRBJ2-6, reads EPEVTQTPSHQVTQMGQEVILRCVPISNHLYFYWYRQILGQKVEFLVSFYNNEISEKSEIFDDQFSVERPDGSNFTLKIRSTKLEDSAMYFCASTRQSPGGANVLTFGAGSRLTVL.

The table lists this clonotype with many counts. The chain carries TRBV6-1 and TRBJ2-5, with 7 bases fitting TRBD2. J was trimmed by 2 bases and V by 6 bases; bases with no gene match: 3. The CDR3 spans 13 residues. CDR1 MNHNS and CDR2 SASEGT come from the germline V gene. CDR3 DNA sequence: TGTGCCAGCAGGATGGGGGGGCAAGAGACCCAGTACTTC. It encodes CASRMGGQETQYF.

The chain is built from TRBV2 and TRBJ2-2, with 8 bases fitting TRBD1. V shed 7 bases and J 4 bases; nucleotides not matched to a gene: 5. Germline V CDR1 and CDR2: SNHLY, FYNNEI. CDR3 size: 14 residues. This chain's CDR3 is CASNRGQATGELFF. In nucleotides, the CDR3 is TGTGCCAGCAACAGGGGACAGGCCACCGGGGAGCTGTTTTTT.

This clonotype was found a few times. The chain links TRBV7-2 to TRBJ2-7; unclear D gene. V lost 4 bases and J 2 bases, leaving 12 bases between the germline ends. Germline CDR1 SGHTA, CDR2 FQGNSA. The CDR3 sequence is 14 residues long. In DNA, the CDR3 is TGTGCCAGCAGCTCCCCACTTCCGCCCTACGAGCAGTACTTC. Translating gives CASSSPLPPYEQYF. Full variable domain (outside the CDR3, taken from reference TRBV7-2 and TRBJ2-7): GAGVSQSPSNKVTEKGKDVELRCDPISGHTALYWYRQSLGQGLEFLIYFQGNSAPDKSGLPSDRFSAERTGGSVSTLTIQRTQQEDSAVYLCASSSPLPPYEQYFGPGTRLTVT.

This clonotype was detected ten times or more. This rearrangement joins TRBV12-3 or TRBV12-4 to TRBJ2-7; D unclear. The CDR3 length is 11 residues. Trimming left V 2 bases short and J 5 bases short, with 4 bases between. CDR3 region: CASSLYNEQYF. For the CDR3, the DNA is TGTGCCAGCAGTTTATACAACGAGCAGTACTTC.

This clonotype has a count of ten or more. The chain joins TRBV28 to TRBJ1-1, with D maybe TRBD1 (5 bases). The V end was cut by 5 bases, the J end by 5 bases, with 21 bases between. CDR3 length: 16 amino acids. From germline, CDR1 is MDHEN and CDR2 SYDVKM. The CDR3 DNA is TGTGCCAGCAGTCCTAGGGGCACGAGGAGGTTAACTGAAGCTTTCTTT. This gives the protein CASSPRGTRRLTEAFF. The whole variable domain, filled in from reference TRBV28 and TRBJ1-1, reads DVKVTQSSRYLVKRTGEKVFLECVQDMDHENMFWYRQDPGLGLRLIYFSYDVKMKEKGDIPEGYSVSREKKERFSLILESASTNQTSMYLCASSPRGTRRLTEAFFGQGTRLTVV.

The V call is TRBV12-3 or TRBV12-4, the J call TRBJ2-1, with 10 bases fitting TRBD2. The CDR3 runs 14 residues. Trimming removed 6 bases from V and 13 bases from J; junction bases left unmatched: 12. The CDR3 coding sequence is TGTGCCAGCAGCCAAGGGACTAGCGCTTTACTTCAGTTCTTC. The encoded protein is CASSQGTSALLQFF.

Comments on this clonotype: A much larger clone lies one base from this, so it may be a read error. The chain carries TRBV6-1 and TRBJ2-5; TRBD1 matches 7 bases. Germline loops: CDR1 MNHNS, CDR2 SASEGT. The CDR3 has 15 residues. The junction had 11 bases not matched to a gene; V was cut back by 8 bases and J by 2 bases. The CDR3 DNA reads as TGTGCCAGCGTGGGGGACAGTCCGGGGCAAGAGACCCAGTACTTC. This sequence encodes CASVGDSPGQETQYF.

This clonotype was found a few times. This chain uses TRBV30 with TRBJ2-7, with 11 bases identical to TRBD1. Trimming removed 4 bases from V and 6 bases from J; junction bases left unmatched: 2. The CDR3 loop spans 12 amino acids. Germline V lookup: CDR1 GTSNPN, CDR2 SVGIG (reference sequence). Here the CDR3 DNA reads TGTGCCTGGATTGGACAGGGGGCCGAGCAGTACTTC. It yields the protein CAWIGQGAEQYF.

This clonotype was counted between two and nine times. The chain couples TRBV28 to TRBJ2-7; D may match TRBD1 or TRBD2 (5 bases each). The V gene's germline CDR1 is MDHEN and CDR2 SYDVKM. The V end was cut by 5 bases, the J end by 2 bases, with 13 bases between. The length of the CDR3 is 14 residues. The CDR3 is CASSIPGPAYEQYF. DNA of the CDR3: TGTGCCAGCAGTATACCGGGGCCCGCCTACGAGCAGTACTTC.

The chain couples TRBV7-9 to TRBJ2-7; the D is unclear. The CDR3 runs to 12 residues. Germline V gives CDR1 SEHNR, CDR2 FQNEAQ (reference sequence). V dropped 1 base and J dropped 7 bases, with 8 bases sitting between them. This CDR3 is CASSLEFREQYF. CDR3 sequence (DNA): TGTGCCAGCAGCTTAGAATTCCGGGAGCAGTACTTC.

The CDR3 loop is CASRALEQGHEQYF. CDR3 nucleotides: TGTGCCAGCAGGGCGCTTGAACAGGGTCACGAGCAGTACTTC. The J gene is TRBJ2-7, the V gene TRBV27; a weak D match, TRBD1 (6 bases). CDR1 and CDR2 (germline): MNHEY, SMNVEV (reference sequence). The CDR3 spans 14 residues. V was cut by 6 bases and J by 5 bases, with 17 bases left in between.

Ten or more counts support this clonotype. This sequence joins TRBV10-3 and TRBJ1-6; a weak D match, TRBD1 (6 bases). Between the trimmed V and J ends, which lost 7 bases and 7 bases, there was a span of 11 bases. CDR1 is ENHRY, CDR2 SYGVKD, per germline. The CDR3 consists of 13 residues. CDR3 amino acids: CAIKNRENSPLHF. CDR3 in DNA: TGTGCCATCAAGAACAGGGAGAATTCACCCCTCCACTTT.

This clonotype has a handful of counts. This chain uses TRBV5-1 with TRBJ1-6, with unresolved D. Germline V gene sequence: CDR1 SGHRS, CDR2 YFSETQ. V dropped 4 bases and J dropped 7 bases, with 12 bases sitting between them. The CDR3 sequence is 14 residues long. The CDR3 here is CASSNGIGNSPLHF. CDR3 nucleotides: TGCGCCAGCAGCAATGGAATCGGGAATTCACCCCTCCACTTT.

V is TRBV7-2 and J is TRBJ1-3; 7 nucleotides agree with TRBD1. Germline V gene lookup returns CDR1 SGHTA and CDR2 FQGNSA. V lost 6 bases, J lost 2 bases, and 10 bases stayed unmatched. CDR3 length: 16 residues. The CDR3 sequence is CASSRPDRLAGNTIYF. CDR3 sequence (DNA): TGTGCCAGCAGTCGCCCGGACAGGCTAGCTGGAAACACCATATATTTT.

This clonotype was seen at least ten times. The rearrangement joins TRBV12-3 or TRBV12-4 to TRBJ1-5, with 11 bases that match TRBD1. V shed 8 bases, J shed 11 bases, and the junction held 8 bases outside the gene matches. This CDR3 has 13 residues. Here the CDR3 reads CASSGTGGPTQHF. The CDR3 coding sequence is TGTGCCAGCTCCGGGACAGGGGGGCCGACCCAGCATTTT.

A few counts support this clonotype. The chain joins TRBV12-3 or TRBV12-4 to TRBJ1-1; D is perhaps TRBD1 (6 bases). Trimming pared 1 base from V and 4 bases from J, leaving 13 bases between. This CDR3 spans 15 amino acids. CDR3 bases: TGTGCCAGCAGTTTAGGCAGGGGTTCAGGCACTGAAGCTTTCTTT. This translates into CASSLGRGSGTEAFF.